This T cell receptor beta chain was profiled in a study of T cell changes during pregnancy in multiple sclerosis. The V end was cut by 7 bases, the J end by 1 base, with 11 bases between. CDR1 is MNHNS and CDR2 is SASEGT in the germline V gene. The CDR3 covers 14 residues. TCRdb's copy holds only in-frame clones and misses some; the assay was immunoSEQ multiplex PCR. The data contain around 96,000 clones, 90% to 95% of them seen just once; the ten biggest clones take up roughly 4%. The material sequenced was peripheral blood, taken in the first trimester of pregnancy. This chain links TRBV6-1 with TRBJ1-5; weak D call: TRBD1 (6 bases). This TCR was recovered from a female donor with multiple sclerosis, enrolled in a pregnancy study. CDR3 loop: CASTLTGSNQPQHF. CDR3 nucleotide sequence: TGTGCCAGCACCCTGACAGGCAGCAATCAGCCCCAGCATTTT.